The TCR beta chain described here comes from a study of cytomegalovirus exposure and HLA in healthy donors (dated by TCRdb to 2016 to 2017). For context, the study as a whole: An earlier analysis of approximately 640 of the donors reported about 290 Gb of sequence data and about 100 million unique TCR beta sequences from about 179 million T cells. An early release that covered some 640 HLA-typed donors contained around 300 gigabases of sequencing data and approximately 85 million unique TCR sequences. Among the approximately 400 genotyped donors, roughly 80% belonged to the genetic ancestry cluster associated with self-reported Caucasian donors. The study was designed to test whether signatures of past pathogen exposure could be identified by cataloging public T cell receptors. The study used immunosequencing to profile the T cell repertoires of 670 or so subjects and linked those repertoires to cytomegalovirus serostatus. Along with the approximately 700-subject first cohort, a separate validation cohort of over a hundred different subjects was used. High-throughput TCR immunosequencing, statistical association of individual TCRs with disease status, and machine learning were combined to predict cytomegalovirus infection status. To study patterns of TCR occurrence, a later analysis re-analyzed previously published TCR beta repertoires from 550 to 800 donors and added high-resolution HLA genotyping. In the later analysis, no new phenotypic data were used to find candidate immune exposures; instead, reliance was placed on TCR beta sequences and their occurrence across donors. In an earlier analysis of a few hundred of the donors, high-throughput TCR beta sequencing was used to judge whether each TCR beta V gene segment behaved as functional or pseudogenic. Donor age, sex, ethnicity and CMV serostatus were compiled together with the repertoire data. A later genetic analysis took genome-wide SNP genotypes for about 55% of the roughly 670 donors and used that subset as a discovery cohort. All discovery cohort repertoires had been generated using a single sequencing platform. HLA typing included class I and class II loci at four-digit resolution. The number of typed donors differed by locus: roughly 629-640 for A, B, C, DRB1 and DQB1; some 540 for DQA1; approximately 600 for DPA1; and roughly 490 for DPB1. About five DR-DQ haplotypes were handled as single units for association and clustering, since linkage in the cohort was strong. Among 350 to 400 genotyped donors of the cohort, an average of approximately 240,000 unique TCR beta nucleotide sequences were sequenced per donor, around 20% of them non-productive.

General study outcomes and caveats: Linkage disequilibrium might explain the correlated functional status among segregating V segments, but an unknown experimental factor could not be excluded. A later genetic analysis reported fewer N-insertions in productive TCRs among donors in an Asian-associated ancestry cluster than the roughly 650-donor mean. In this cohort, only TCR beta chains were sequenced, and detectable features were limited by the absence of alpha or paired-chain data. Because counts were too low, approximately 15 rarely observed V segments, including chromosome 9 orphons, were excluded from the earlier analysis of roughly 580 of the donors. V-gene and J-gene trimming of TCR beta chains was associated with a missense DCLRE1C variant in a later genetic analysis, and the association was replicated in an independent cohort. The 87-base-pair reads could not distinguish some IMGT-functional V segments, including TRBV6-2 and TRBV6-3, so those segments were excluded. In a later analysis, most CMV-associated TCR beta chains were found to appear HLA-restricted, with HLA associations seemingly driven largely by CMV exposure. It was suggested by the authors that the approach could potentially be generalized to other disease states and immunological phenotypes. A later analysis reported that several top co-occurrence clusters appeared linked to parvovirus B19, influenza, CMV and Epstein-Barr virus. A later analysis associated around 16,000 TCR beta sequences with specific HLA alleles at a false discovery rate of 0.05. Broadly in line with IMGT annotations, most TCR beta V segments showed up in productive rearrangements about 87% or about 30% of the time in an earlier analysis of approximately 600 of the donors. Assigning TCR associations to individual alleles was difficult when HLA alleles, especially DR and DQ, strongly co-occurred. The presence/absence analyses assumed that sequencing depth was roughly uniform across donors, and that assumption may not be true. The study gave a list of about 150 TCR beta chains associated with cytomegalovirus. A cluster of highly shared sequence variants was judged likely to be a technical artifact of the sequencing pipeline. The classifier was reported to diagnose cytomegalovirus status with high specificity and sensitivity in both the original and validation cohorts. Compared with equally common non-associated chains, HLA-associated TCR beta chains in a later analysis were more clonally expanded and had lower generation probabilities. In vitro tests confirmed that a few of the cytomegalovirus-associated TCR beta chains recognize cytomegalovirus antigens. HLA typing was unavailable for some donors at each locus, so association tests used only the typed subset. Most TCR sequences were observed very rarely across donors, whereas some public TCRs were present in many individuals. For the cohort, immune exposure information was limited to CMV serostatus. A later analysis found that TCR association rates varied across HLA loci, with DRB1 alleles showing the most associated TCRs and HLA-C alleles the fewest. A further reported finding was that TCR beta sequences accurately predicted the HLA-A and HLA-B alleles for most subjects in the first cohort.

V was cut back by 0 bases and J by 4 bases, leaving a gap of 16 bases between them. From the germline V gene (reference sequence), CDR1 is GTSNPN and CDR2 is SVGIG. The CDR3 runs 16 amino acids, cysteine and phenylalanine included. Only the CDR3 DNA is retained, 48 bases long and in frame from the first base. In total, 630 or so healthy bone marrow donors made up the cohort. Cohort members were all nominally healthy when sampled, although unrecorded immune exposures were likely present. The donor tested CMV seronegative and was one of the 352 seronegative cohort members. A peripheral blood sample was provided by each donor, and peripheral blood mononuclear cells were used for TCR beta sequencing. Genomic DNA was extracted from the blood cell samples with the Qiagen DNeasy Blood Extraction Kit. Library prep was done by the immunoSEQ multiplex PCR assay. A mixture of 60 forward primers for TCR Vbeta segments and 13 reverse primers for TCR Jbeta segments was used in the multiplex PCR. A multiplex PCR assay on genomic DNA amplified the CDR3 region of rearranged TCR beta genes. The amplified TCR beta libraries were sequenced on the Illumina HiSeq System as 87-base-pair reads. The source study handled its data this way. Across the 600 to 700 repertoires, a later analysis counted about 81 million unique TCR beta chains, some 11 million of which were shared by at least two donors. To remove PCR and sequencing errors, raw reads were error-corrected and collapsed into unique sequences using a nearest-neighbor algorithm that merged closely related sequences. Alignment of CDR3 sequences to IMGT reference sequences was used to assign V, D and J gene segments. Each retained sequence needed at least a six-nucleotide match to both a V gene segment and a J gene segment. Rearrangements were called productive when the CDR3 lacked stop codons and stayed in frame with V and J; all others were non-productive. CDR3 was defined according to IMGT convention as the region running from the second conserved V-encoded cysteine to the conserved J-encoded phenylalanine. The earlier analysis of some 540 of the donors excluded any sequence lacking an unambiguous match to a single V gene segment. An earlier analysis of 550 to 650 of the donors classified V segments as functional when productive rearrangements were above 56.7% and as segregating when the standard deviation between donors was above 5%. A statistical classification framework was built for diagnosing cytomegalovirus status from the catalog of TCR beta chain sequences. V and J gene assignment, in a later analysis, came from comparing TCR nucleotide sequences with IMGT/GENE-DB human TR gene sequences. A later analysis assigned CDR3 sequences and most-parsimonious VDJ recombination scenarios with the TCRdist pipeline. In a later analysis, each TCR beta chain was defined by its CDR3 amino acid sequence together with its V-gene family, and reads without a unique V-gene family were excluded. In a later analysis, around 600 highly shared, low-generation-probability nucleotide sequences were removed to address suspected cross-contamination and a sequencing artifact. In a later analysis, a clonal expansion index was calculated for each public chain from normalized within-repertoire ranks of inferred template counts. Generation probabilities in a later analysis came from a VDJ recombination model fitted to out-of-frame rearrangements, and those results were checked against IGoR. In a later analysis, TCR-TCR, TCR-HLA and TCR-CMV co-occurrence was scored with hypergeometric tests, and a repertoire-size bias correction was applied to TCR pairs. To estimate false discovery rates, a later analysis permuted the HLA or CMV assignments 20 times. A later analysis grouped co-occurring TCRs with DBSCAN, adding TCRdist sequence similarity when clustering within HLA-allele-positive subsets. For co-occurrence clustering, repertoires with fewer than 30,000 or more than 120,000 public chains were excluded, along with 5 or 6 repertoires with anomalous nucleotide sharing. This immuneACCESS table, as held by TCRdb, lists in-frame sequences with V and J called but not all clones. Of the missing ones, under half trace to an unresolved V gene in checked studies; the others have no known cause. V and J calls and clone size are as listed in that table; D and trimming were resolved from the DNA. The sample profile shows 55,000 to 65,000 clones; roughly 85% of them were found once. The biggest ten clones account for about 10% of the sample.

Of note for this clone: No antigen is known for it. Within one base of it there is no much larger clone, and no base qualities were kept. Distinct nucleotide sequences in the sample also encode this CDR3.

The rearranged segments are TRBV30 and TRBJ1-3; the D segment cannot be called with confidence. This receptor was obtained from a female donor in good health and CMV-seronegative. Input material: PBMCs. The CDR3 is CAWSVRAGPSGNTIYF. In nucleotide form, the sequence is TGTGCCTGGAGTGTTCGGGCGGGTCCGTCAGGAAACACCATATATTTT.